Listed here are 3 T cell receptor beta chains from one sample, sequenced in a study of blood T cell repertoires in COVID-19. Using immunoSEQ multiplex PCR, the repertoire was profiled, and TCRdb retains in-frame clones only, with some absent. The sample records approximately 220,000 clones, approximately 80% being singletons. Source material: peripheral blood. The receptors come from a middle-aged man with acute or convalescent COVID-19.

This clone was detected a few times. The chain joins TRBV7-3 to TRBJ1-2, with D maybe TRBD1 (6 bases). The CDR3 loop spans 12 amino acids. From germline, CDR1 is SGHTA and CDR2 FQGTGA. V gave up 6 bases and J gave up 5 bases, with 10 bases separating them. CDR3 sequence (DNA): TGTGCCAGCAGTTCCGGGACATATGGCTACACCTTC. Amino acid sequence: CASSSGTYGYTF.

The chain employs TRBV5-1 and TRBJ2-1, with 8 nucleotides matching TRBD2. Per the germline V gene, CDR1 is SGHRS and CDR2 is YFSETQ. V shed 4 bases and J 9 bases; nucleotides not matched to a gene: 12. The CDR3 runs to 15 residues. CDR3 protein: CASSLYGTRTLEQFF. As DNA, the CDR3 is TGCGCCAGCAGCCTCTACGGGACTAGGACTCTTGAGCAGTTCTTC.

This clone has only one observation. The J gene is TRBJ2-6, the V gene TRBV5-5; no firm D call. Germline V CDR1 and CDR2: SGHKS, YYEKEE (reference sequence). The length of the CDR3 is 14 residues. V gave up 5 bases and J gave up 4 bases, with 10 bases separating them. CDR3 sequence (DNA): TGTGCCAGCAGAATTTCCCCAGGGGCCAACGTCCTGACTTTC. Translating gives CASRISPGANVLTF. Drawing the rest from reference TRBV5-5 and TRBJ2-6, the complete variable domain is DAGVTQSPTHLIKTRGQQVTLRCSPISGHKSVSWYQQVLGQGPQFIFQYYEKEERGRGNFPDRFSARQFPNYSSELNVNALLLGDSALYLCASRISPGANVLTFGAGSRLTVL.